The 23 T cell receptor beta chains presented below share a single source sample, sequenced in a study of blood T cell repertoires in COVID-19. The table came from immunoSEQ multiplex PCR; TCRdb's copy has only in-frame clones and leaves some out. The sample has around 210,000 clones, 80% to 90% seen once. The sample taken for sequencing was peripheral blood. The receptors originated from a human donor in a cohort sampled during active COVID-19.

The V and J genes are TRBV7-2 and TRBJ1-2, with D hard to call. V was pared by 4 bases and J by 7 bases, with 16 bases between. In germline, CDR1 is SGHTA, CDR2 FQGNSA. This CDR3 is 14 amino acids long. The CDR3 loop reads CASSSLTHAGGYTF. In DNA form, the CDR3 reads TGTGCCAGCAGCTCTTTGACCCATGCGGGTGGCTACACCTTC. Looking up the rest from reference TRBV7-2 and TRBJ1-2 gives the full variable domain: GAGVSQSPSNKVTEKGKDVELRCDPISGHTALYWYRQSLGQGLEFLIYFQGNSAPDKSGLPSDRFSAERTGGSVSTLTIQRTQQEDSAVYLCASSSLTHAGGYTFGSGTRLTVV.

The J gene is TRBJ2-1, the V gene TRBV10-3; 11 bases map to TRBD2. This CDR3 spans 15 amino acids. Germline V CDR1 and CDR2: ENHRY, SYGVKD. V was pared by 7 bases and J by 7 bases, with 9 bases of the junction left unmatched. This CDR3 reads CAITKTSGTGNEQFF. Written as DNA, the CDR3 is TGTGCCATCACCAAGACTAGCGGGACTGGAAATGAGCAGTTCTTC.

The CDR3 reads CASSLHRQGQPQHF. The CDR3 nucleotides are TGTGCCAGCAGTTTACACCGACAGGGGCAGCCCCAGCATTTT. The chain has TRBV28 and TRBJ1-5; 8 bases align to TRBD1. CDR3 length: 14 residues. Per germline, CDR1 MDHEN and CDR2 SYDVKM. V dropped 2 bases and J dropped 7; count of bases not matched to a gene: 4.

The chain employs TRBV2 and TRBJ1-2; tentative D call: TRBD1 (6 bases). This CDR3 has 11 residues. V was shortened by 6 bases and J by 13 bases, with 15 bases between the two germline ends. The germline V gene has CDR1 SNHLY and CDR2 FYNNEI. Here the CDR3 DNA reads TGTGCCAGCAGAGTACAGGGTTCCTCCACCTTC. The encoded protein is CASRVQGSSTF.

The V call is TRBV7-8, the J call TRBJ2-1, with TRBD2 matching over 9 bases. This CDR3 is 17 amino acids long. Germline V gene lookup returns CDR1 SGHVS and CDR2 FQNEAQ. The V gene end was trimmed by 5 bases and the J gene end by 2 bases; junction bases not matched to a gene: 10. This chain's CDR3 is CASSPSSSGNPYNEQFF. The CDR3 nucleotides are TGTGCCAGCAGCCCTTCTTCTAGCGGGAACCCCTACAATGAGCAGTTCTTC.

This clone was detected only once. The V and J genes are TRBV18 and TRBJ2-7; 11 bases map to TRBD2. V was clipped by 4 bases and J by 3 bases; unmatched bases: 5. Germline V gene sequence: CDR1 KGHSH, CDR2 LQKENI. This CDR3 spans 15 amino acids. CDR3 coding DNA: TGTGCCAGCTCACTTTTAGCGGGAGGGTTCTACGAGCAGTACTTC. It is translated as CASSLLAGGFYEQYF.

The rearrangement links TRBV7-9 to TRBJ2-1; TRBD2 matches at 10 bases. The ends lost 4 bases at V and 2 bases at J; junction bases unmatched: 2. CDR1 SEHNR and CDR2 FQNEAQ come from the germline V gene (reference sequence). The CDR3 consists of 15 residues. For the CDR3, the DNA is TGTGCCAGCAGCTCCCTAGCGGGAGCCTACAATGAGCAGTTCTTC. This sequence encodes CASSSLAGAYNEQFF.

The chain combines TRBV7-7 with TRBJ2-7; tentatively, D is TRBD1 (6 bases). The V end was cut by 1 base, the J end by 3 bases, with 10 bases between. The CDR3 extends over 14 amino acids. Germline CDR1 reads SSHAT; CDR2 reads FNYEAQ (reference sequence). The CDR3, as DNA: TGTGCCAGCAGCTTAGAAGGGACATTCTACGAGCAGTACTTC. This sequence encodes CASSLEGTFYEQYF.

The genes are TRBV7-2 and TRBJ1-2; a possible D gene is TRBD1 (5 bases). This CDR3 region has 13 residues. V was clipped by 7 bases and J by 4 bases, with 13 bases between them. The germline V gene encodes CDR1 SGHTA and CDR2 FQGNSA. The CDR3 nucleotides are TGTGCCAGCACCCCGGATAGGGGCTATGGCTACACCTTC. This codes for CASTPDRGYGYTF.

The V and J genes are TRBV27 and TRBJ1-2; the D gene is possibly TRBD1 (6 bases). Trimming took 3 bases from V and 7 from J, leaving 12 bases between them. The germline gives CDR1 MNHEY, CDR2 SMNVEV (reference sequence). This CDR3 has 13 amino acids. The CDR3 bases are TGTGCCAGCAGTTTGAACAGGGATTTTGGCTACACCTTC. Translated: CASSLNRDFGYTF.

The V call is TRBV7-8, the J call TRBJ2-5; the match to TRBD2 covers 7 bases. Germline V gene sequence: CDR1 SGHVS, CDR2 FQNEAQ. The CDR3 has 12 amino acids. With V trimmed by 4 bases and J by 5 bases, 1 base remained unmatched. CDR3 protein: CASSWTRETQYF. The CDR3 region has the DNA TGTGCCAGCAGCTGGACTAGGGAGACCCAGTACTTC. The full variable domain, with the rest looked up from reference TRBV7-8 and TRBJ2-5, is GAGVSQSPRYKVAKRGQDVALRCDPISGHVSLFWYQQALGQGPEFLTYFQNEAQLDKSGLPSDRFFAERPEGSVSTLKIQRTQQEDSAVYLCASSWTRETQYFGPGTRLLVL.

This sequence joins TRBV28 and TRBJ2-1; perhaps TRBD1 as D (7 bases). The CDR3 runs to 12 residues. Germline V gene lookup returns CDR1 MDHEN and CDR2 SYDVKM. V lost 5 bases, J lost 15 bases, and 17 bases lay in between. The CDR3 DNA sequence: TGTGCCAGCAGTCTCTTGCAGGGGGGCCGGTTCTTC. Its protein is CASSLLQGGRFF.

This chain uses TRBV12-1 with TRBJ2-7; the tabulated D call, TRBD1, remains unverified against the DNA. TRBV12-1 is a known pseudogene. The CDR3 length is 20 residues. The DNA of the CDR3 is TGTGCCAGCAGCTTTGCCCCACCGGGACAGCAGCATTGCCCATCCTACGAGCAGTACTTC. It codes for CASSFAPPGQQHCPSYEQYF.

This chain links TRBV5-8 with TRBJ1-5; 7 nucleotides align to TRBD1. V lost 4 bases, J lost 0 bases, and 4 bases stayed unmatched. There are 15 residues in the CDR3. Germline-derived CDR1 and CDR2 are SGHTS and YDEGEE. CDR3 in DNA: TGTGCCAGCAGCACGGGACAGCATAGCAATCAGCCCCAGCATTTT. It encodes CASSTGQHSNQPQHF.

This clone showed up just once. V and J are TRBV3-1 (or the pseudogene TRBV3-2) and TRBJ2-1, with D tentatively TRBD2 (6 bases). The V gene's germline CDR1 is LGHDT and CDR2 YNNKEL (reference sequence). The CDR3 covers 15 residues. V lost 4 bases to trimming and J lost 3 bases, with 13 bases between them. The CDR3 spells CASSPLASVYNEQFF. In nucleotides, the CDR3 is TGTGCCAGCAGCCCGCTAGCGAGTGTCTACAATGAGCAGTTCTTC.

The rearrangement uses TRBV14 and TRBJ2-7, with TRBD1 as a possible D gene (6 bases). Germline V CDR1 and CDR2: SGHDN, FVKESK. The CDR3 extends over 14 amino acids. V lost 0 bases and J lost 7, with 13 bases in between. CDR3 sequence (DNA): TGTGCCAGCAGCCAAGATCTTACAAGGGGGGAGCAGTACTTC. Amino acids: CASSQDLTRGEQYF.

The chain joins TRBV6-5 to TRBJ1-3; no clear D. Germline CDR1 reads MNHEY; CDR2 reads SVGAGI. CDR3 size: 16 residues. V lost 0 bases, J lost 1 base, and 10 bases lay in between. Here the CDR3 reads CASSYSHGTSGNTIYF. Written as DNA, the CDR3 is TGTGCCAGCAGTTACTCGCATGGTACTTCTGGAAACACCATATATTTT.

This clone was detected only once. The CDR3 DNA reads as TGTGCCAGCACCCCCCGGGGAACTAATGAAAAACTGTTTTTT. Translated, it gives CASTPRGTNEKLFF. The chain joins TRBV7-9 to TRBJ1-4; no firm D call. V was trimmed by 7 bases and J by 1 base, leaving 10 bases between them. The CDR3 has 14 amino acids. CDR1 and CDR2 (germline): SEHNR, FQNEAQ (reference sequence).

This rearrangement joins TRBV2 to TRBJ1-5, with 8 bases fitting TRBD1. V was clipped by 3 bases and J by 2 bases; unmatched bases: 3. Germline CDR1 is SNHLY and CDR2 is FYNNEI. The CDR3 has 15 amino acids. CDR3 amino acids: CASSESGQGNQPQHF. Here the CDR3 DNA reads TGTGCCAGCAGTGAGTCGGGACAGGGCAATCAGCCCCAGCATTTT.

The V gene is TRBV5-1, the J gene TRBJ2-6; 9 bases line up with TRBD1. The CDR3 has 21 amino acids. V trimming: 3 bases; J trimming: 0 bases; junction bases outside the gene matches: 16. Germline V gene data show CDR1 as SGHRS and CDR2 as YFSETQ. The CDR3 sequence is CASSWPGQGTPRDSGANVLTF. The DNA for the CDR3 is TGCGCCAGCAGCTGGCCGGGACAGGGCACACCCCGCGACTCTGGGGCCAACGTCCTGACTTTC. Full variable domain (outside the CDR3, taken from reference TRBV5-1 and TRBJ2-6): KAGVTQTPRYLIKTRGQQVTLSCSPISGHRSVSWYQQTPGQGLQFLFEYFSETQRNKGNFPGRFSGRQFSNSRSEMNVSTLELGDSALYLCASSWPGQGTPRDSGANVLTFGAGSRLTVL.

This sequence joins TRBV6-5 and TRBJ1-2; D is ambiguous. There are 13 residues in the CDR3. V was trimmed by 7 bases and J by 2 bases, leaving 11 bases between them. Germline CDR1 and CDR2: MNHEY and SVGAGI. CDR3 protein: CASKSAVNYGYTF. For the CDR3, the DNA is TGTGCCAGCAAGAGTGCTGTCAACTATGGCTACACCTTC.

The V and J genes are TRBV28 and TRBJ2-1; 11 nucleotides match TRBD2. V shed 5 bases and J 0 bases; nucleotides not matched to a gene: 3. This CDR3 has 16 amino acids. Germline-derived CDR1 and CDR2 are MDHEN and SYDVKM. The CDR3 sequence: CASSAGTSGSYNEQFF. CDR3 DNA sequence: TGTGCCAGCAGTGCTGGGACTAGCGGCTCCTACAATGAGCAGTTCTTC.

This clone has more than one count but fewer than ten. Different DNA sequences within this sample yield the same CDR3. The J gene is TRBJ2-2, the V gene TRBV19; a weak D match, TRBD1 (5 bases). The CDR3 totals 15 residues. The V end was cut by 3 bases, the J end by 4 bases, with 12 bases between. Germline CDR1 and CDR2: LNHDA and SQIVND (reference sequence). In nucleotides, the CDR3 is TGTGCCAGTAGTATTAGGGGTTGGGGCACCGGGGAGCTGTTTTTT. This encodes CASSIRGWGTGELFF.